This T cell receptor beta chain was retrieved from a study of shared clonotypes between healthy human individuals. Notes on the study in general: Generally, naive subsets (rather than memory subsets) showed larger estimated richness.

Sequencing used immunoSEQ multiplex PCR; TCRdb keeps in-frame clones, though not all of them. This sample yields roughly 1,000,000 clones, of which about 84% are seen a single time; 0.5% to 0.6% belongs to the top ten. Details on this clone: The antigen remains unidentified.

The CDR3 covers 14 residues. Between the trimmed V and J ends, which lost 5 bases and 5 bases, there was a span of 15 bases. Germline lookup yields CDR1 SGHTA and CDR2 FQGTGA. The gene calls are TRBV7-3 and TRBJ2-5; maybe TRBD2 (6 bases). What was sequenced was memory CD4+ T cells from PBMCs. Stated subset: CD45RA-negative fraction. The clonotype was recovered from a man in his late teens or twenties in good health. Some clones in this sample may be carry-over from other donors' samples. The CDR3 coding sequence is TGTGCCAGCAGCCGCCCCCGGGAGTGGGAGACCCAGTACTTC. Translation: CASSRPREWETQYF.